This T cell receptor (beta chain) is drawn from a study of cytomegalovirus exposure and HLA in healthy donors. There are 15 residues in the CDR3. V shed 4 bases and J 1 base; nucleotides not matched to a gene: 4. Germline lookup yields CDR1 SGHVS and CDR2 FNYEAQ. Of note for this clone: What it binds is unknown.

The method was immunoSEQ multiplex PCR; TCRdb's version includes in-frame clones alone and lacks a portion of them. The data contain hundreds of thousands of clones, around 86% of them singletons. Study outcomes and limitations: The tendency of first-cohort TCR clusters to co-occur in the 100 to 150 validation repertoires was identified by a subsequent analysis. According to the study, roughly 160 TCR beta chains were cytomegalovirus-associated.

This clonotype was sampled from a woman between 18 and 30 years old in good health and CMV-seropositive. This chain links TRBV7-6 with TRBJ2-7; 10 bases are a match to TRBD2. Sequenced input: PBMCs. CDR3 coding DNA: TGTGCCAGCAGCTCCTTAGCGGGAGGTTCCTACGAGCAGTACTTC. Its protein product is CASSSLAGGSYEQYF.